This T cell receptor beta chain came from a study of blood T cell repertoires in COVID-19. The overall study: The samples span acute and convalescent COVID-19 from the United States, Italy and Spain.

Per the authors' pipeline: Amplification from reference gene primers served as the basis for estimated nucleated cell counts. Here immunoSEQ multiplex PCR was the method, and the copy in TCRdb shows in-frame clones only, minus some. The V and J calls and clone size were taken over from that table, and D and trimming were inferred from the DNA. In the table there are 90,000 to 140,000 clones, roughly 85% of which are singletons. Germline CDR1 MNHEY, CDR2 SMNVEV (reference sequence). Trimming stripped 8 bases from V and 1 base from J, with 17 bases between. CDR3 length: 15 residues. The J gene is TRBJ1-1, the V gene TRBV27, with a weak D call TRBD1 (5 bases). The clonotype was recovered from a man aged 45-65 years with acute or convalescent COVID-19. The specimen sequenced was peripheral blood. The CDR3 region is CASLKRRGPNTEAFF. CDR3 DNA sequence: TGTGCCAGCCTCAAACGGAGGGGACCGAACACTGAAGCTTTCTTT.